The next 26 T cell receptor beta chains were all read from a single sample in a study of cytomegalovirus exposure and HLA in healthy donors. It was with 60 Vbeta and 13 Jbeta primers that the PCR ran. Some clones are missing from TCRdb's copy, which holds only in-frame ones; the method was immunoSEQ multiplex PCR. The sample lists around 170,000 clones, more than 70% occurring once. The sample taken for sequencing was PBMCs. The receptors come from a girl between 10 and 17 years old in good health and CMV-seronegative.

V is TRBV19 and J is TRBJ2-2; 9 bases match TRBD1. CDR1 LNHDA and CDR2 SQIVND come from the germline V gene (reference sequence). After removal of 5 bases from V and 5 bases from J, the junction contained 3 bases not matched to a gene. The CDR3 is 14 amino acids. The CDR3 DNA is TGTGCCAGTAGTGCGACAGGGGGAACCGGGGAGCTGTTTTTT. Its protein is CASSATGGTGELFF.

The chain joins TRBV6-1 to TRBJ1-1; TRBD1 agrees at 7 bases. The CDR3 runs to 13 residues. Germline lookup yields CDR1 MNHNS and CDR2 SASEGT. J gave up 6 bases and V 5 bases, and 6 bases lay outside the gene matches. The DNA of the CDR3 is TGTGCCAGCAGTCTAACAGGGGTATCTGAAGCTTTCTTT. This gives the protein CASSLTGVSEAFF.

The chain employs TRBV11-3 and TRBJ2-2; D might be TRBD1 (6 bases). This CDR3 spans 16 amino acids. Germline V gene lookup returns CDR1 SGHNT and CDR2 YENEEA. Trimming shortened V by 5 bases and J by 4 bases, and 17 bases separated the two germline ends. DNA of the CDR3: TGTGCCAGCAGCCCATCGGGGCAGGGGTCCACCGGGGAGCTGTTTTTT. The encoded protein is CASSPSGQGSTGELFF.

This clone has just a few counts. The chain links TRBV7-3 to TRBJ2-1; a weak D match, TRBD2 (6 bases). The CDR3 covers 14 residues. Germline values: CDR1 SGHTA, CDR2 FQGTGA. The germline V and J ends were trimmed by 1 base and 10 bases, with 14 bases remaining between them. For the CDR3, the DNA is TGTGCCAGCAGCTTAATTAGGGCTAGCGTAGAGCAGTTCTTC. It encodes CASSLIRASVEQFF.

This clone was seen just once. J is TRBJ2-5 and V is TRBV15, with 9 bases matching TRBD1. The V gene's germline CDR1 is LNHNV and CDR2 YYDKDF (reference sequence). Trimming cost V 8 bases and J 5 bases; bases outside gene matches: 6. The CDR3 loop spans 13 amino acids. In nucleotides, the CDR3 is TGTGCCACCGGAACAGGGGGCGGGGAGACCCAGTACTTC. This codes for CATGTGGGETQYF.

This clone was observed once. An end of the junction does not agree with germline; a read error may underlie this. The rearrangement joins TRBV4-2 to TRBJ1-1, with 9 bases matching TRBD1. The CDR3 is 15 amino acids. Germline CDR1 and CDR2: LGHNA and YNFKEQ. The CDR3 region has the DNA TGTGCCAGCAGCCAAGAAAATCAGGGGGACAGGGTATTTGTCTTT. As protein: CASSQENQGDRVFVF.

The J gene is TRBJ1-2, the V gene TRBV5-1; 8 bases align to TRBD1. The V and J ends lost 3 bases and 4 bases, in that order; junction bases with no gene match: 8. The CDR3 sequence is 15 residues long. Germline-derived CDR1 and CDR2 are SGHRS and YFSETQ. The CDR3 reads CASSYGQGLIYGYTF. For the CDR3, the DNA is TGCGCCAGCAGCTACGGACAGGGATTGATCTATGGCTACACCTTC.

This chain uses TRBV6-5 with TRBJ2-5; TRBD1 matches at 7 bases. Germline CDR1 reads MNHEY; CDR2 reads SVGAGI. J gave up 5 bases and V 9 bases, and 9 bases lay outside the gene matches. This CDR3 is built from 13 residues. The CDR3 sequence is CARGEGQMETQYF. The CDR3 nucleotides are TGTGCCAGGGGAGAGGGACAGATGGAGACCCAGTACTTC.

The chain is built from TRBV20-1 and TRBJ1-1, with D unresolved. Germline CDR1 is DFQATT and CDR2 is SNEGSKA (reference sequence). Trimming left V 6 bases short and J 5 bases short, with 10 bases between. The CDR3 contains 11 residues. The CDR3 here is CSAPAGTEAFF. The CDR3 DNA sequence: TGCAGTGCCCCAGCAGGTACTGAAGCTTTCTTT.

The J gene is TRBJ2-3, the V gene TRBV19; 7 bases fit TRBD2. Germline CDR1 is LNHDA and CDR2 is SQIVND (reference sequence). CDR3 size: 17 residues. V was clipped by 5 bases and J by 2 bases; unmatched bases: 13. The CDR3 sequence is CASSVPGLRGPTDTQYF. The CDR3 coding sequence is TGTGCCAGTAGTGTTCCGGGACTAAGAGGCCCCACAGATACGCAGTATTTT.

In this sample, this clone turned up a few times. The CDR3 sequence: CASSEAVPGDTQYF. DNA of the CDR3: TGTGCCAGCAGTGAAGCAGTTCCAGGGGATACGCAGTATTTT. J is TRBJ2-3 and V is TRBV2; perhaps TRBD1 as D (5 bases). The CDR3 covers 14 residues. CDR1 is SNHLY and CDR2 is FYNNEI in the germline V gene. V lost 0 bases and J 6 bases, leaving 10 bases between the germline ends.

The genes are TRBV7-9 and TRBJ1-3, with 7 bases lining up with TRBD1. Per germline, CDR1 SEHNR and CDR2 FQNEAQ (reference sequence). The CDR3 sequence is 15 residues long. Trimming removed 3 bases from V and 1 base from J; junction bases left unmatched: 3. CDR3: CASSFAQGSGNTIYF. CDR3 coding DNA: TGTGCCAGCAGCTTTGCACAGGGGTCTGGAAACACCATATATTTT.

The CDR3, as DNA: TGTGCCAGCAGTTTAACCACAGGGATGTTGGCCGGGGAGCTGTTTTTT. Protein product: CASSLTTGMLAGELFF. V and J are TRBV27 and TRBJ2-2, with a possible D match to TRBD1 (6 bases). This CDR3 is 16 amino acids long. V dropped 2 bases and J dropped 6 bases, with 16 bases sitting between them. Germline CDR1 reads MNHEY; CDR2 reads SMNVEV (reference sequence).

The gene calls are TRBV2 and TRBJ1-5; D is perhaps TRBD1 (6 bases). CDR3 length: 17 amino acids. The germline V gene encodes CDR1 SNHLY and CDR2 FYNNEI. V lost 6 bases to trimming and J lost 3 bases, with 21 bases between them. CDR3 coding DNA: TGTGCCAGCAGCCTGGACAGCCTCACCTATATCAATCAGCCCCAGCATTTT. This translates into CASSLDSLTYINQPQHF.

This chain uses TRBV25-1 with TRBJ1-6; D is unclear. CDR1 is MGHDK and CDR2 is SYGVNS in the germline V gene. This CDR3 contains 14 residues. V shed 6 bases and J shed 10 bases, with 16 bases lying between them. The CDR3 protein is CASRVRGERSPLHF. The CDR3 nucleotides read TGTGCCAGCAGGGTCCGGGGTGAACGATCACCCCTCCACTTT.

Here the CDR3 DNA reads TGTGCCAGCAGCTCCTCGCAGTCAGGGAACTCTGGAAACACCATATATTTT. Encoded protein: CASSSSQSGNSGNTIYF. This chain connects TRBV7-9 to TRBJ1-3, with a tentative D call TRBD1 (5 bases). Germline CDR1 SEHNR, CDR2 FQNEAQ (reference sequence). Trimming cost V 4 bases and J 0 bases, with 16 bases left between them. The CDR3 consists of 17 residues.

The gene calls are TRBV27 and TRBJ2-7; D call uncertain. V was clipped by 3 bases and J by 0 bases, with 9 bases between them. Germline V gene data show CDR1 as MNHEY and CDR2 as SMNVEV (reference sequence). The CDR3 covers 14 residues. Here the CDR3 reads CASSLRSPSYEQYF. The CDR3 DNA reads TGTGCCAGCAGTTTGAGGAGCCCCTCCTACGAGCAGTACTTC.

The rearrangement uses TRBV18 and TRBJ1-1; 12 nucleotides align to TRBD1. Unmatched junction bases numbered 4, after V lost 3 bases and J lost 5 bases. CDR3 length equals 15 residues. CDR1 is KGHSH and CDR2 is LQKENI in the germline V gene. In nucleotides, the CDR3 is TGTGCCAGCTCACCGGGACAGGGGGCGAGAACTGAAGCTTTCTTT. It specifies CASSPGQGARTEAFF.

The chain recombines TRBV20-1 with TRBJ1-1, with unresolved D. The CDR3 contains 11 residues. Trimming took off 3 bases at V and 6 bases at J, with 8 bases between the two ends. CDR1 is DFQATT, CDR2 SNEGSKA, per germline (reference sequence). CDR3 in DNA: TGCAGTGCTAGTCAGTTCGCTGAAGCTTTCTTT. Encoded protein: CSASQFAEAFF.

This clone was recorded once. The chain joins TRBV7-2 to TRBJ1-1; no reliable D call. The V end was cut by 1 base, the J end by 4 bases, with 10 bases between. In germline, CDR1 is SGHTA, CDR2 FQGNSA. The CDR3 contains 14 residues. CDR3 nucleotide sequence: TGTGCCAGCAGCTTAGTGAGAGGTAGCACTGAAGCTTTCTTT. Translated: CASSLVRGSTEAFF. Full variable domain (rest looked up from reference TRBV7-2 and TRBJ1-1): GAGVSQSPSNKVTEKGKDVELRCDPISGHTALYWYRQSLGQGLEFLIYFQGNSAPDKSGLPSDRFSAERTGGSVSTLTIQRTQQEDSAVYLCASSLVRGSTEAFFGQGTRLTVV.

The rearrangement links TRBV4-1 to TRBJ1-2, with 10 bases matching TRBD1. V shed 6 bases and J 7 bases; nucleotides not matched to a gene: 2. The germline V gene encodes CDR1 MGHRA and CDR2 YSYEKL. CDR3 size: 12 residues. The CDR3 protein is CASRTGGLGYTF. The CDR3 DNA is TGCGCCAGCAGGACAGGGGGCCTTGGCTACACCTTC.

The rearrangement joins TRBV18 to TRBJ2-6; tentative D call: TRBD2 (6 bases). The V end was cut by 3 bases, the J end by 4 bases, with 10 bases between. The V gene's germline CDR1 is KGHSH and CDR2 LQKENI. The CDR3 extends over 15 amino acids. The CDR3 loop reads CASSPEGTGANVLTF. Here the CDR3 DNA reads TGTGCCAGCTCACCGGAGGGTACGGGGGCCAACGTCCTGACTTTC.

The chain uses TRBV7-3 and TRBJ1-5; TRBD1 agrees at 9 bases. The CDR3 sequence is 16 residues long. The germline gives CDR1 SGHTA, CDR2 FQGTGA. The J segment lost 6 bases and the V segment lost 5 bases, leaving 11 bases of the junction unmatched. In DNA, the CDR3 is TGTGCCAGCAGCCCAACAGGGGGCGAAATTGGTCAGCCCCAGCATTTT. Residues: CASSPTGGEIGQPQHF.

V and J are TRBV7-9 and TRBJ1-2, with a weak D call TRBD1 (5 bases). Germline V CDR1 and CDR2: SEHNR, FQNEAQ (reference sequence). The length of the CDR3 is 14 residues. V lost 4 bases to trimming and J lost 8 bases, with 17 bases between them. The chain's CDR3 is CASSSGARVVGYTF. CDR3 sequence (DNA): TGTGCCAGCAGCTCAGGAGCCAGGGTGGTCGGCTACACCTTC.

This CDR3 is CASHSRGALNTEAFF. The CDR3 DNA reads TGTGCCTCCCATTCGCGTGGGGCTTTGAACACTGAAGCTTTCTTT. V gene TRBV30 combines with J gene TRBJ1-1; a weak D match, TRBD1 (5 bases). CDR1 and CDR2 (germline): GTSNPN, SVGIG (reference sequence). This CDR3 region has 15 residues. V lost 7 bases, J lost 0 bases, and 18 bases lay in between.

The sample holds a few counts of this clone. This rearrangement joins TRBV5-1 to TRBJ2-7; the match to TRBD1 covers 8 bases. V shed 0 bases and J 2 bases; nucleotides not matched to a gene: 1. The CDR3 contains 14 residues. Germline V lookup: CDR1 SGHRS, CDR2 YFSETQ. Here the CDR3 reads CASSLGGQAYEQYF. In DNA, the CDR3 is TGCGCCAGCAGCTTGGGGGGACAGGCCTACGAGCAGTACTTC.